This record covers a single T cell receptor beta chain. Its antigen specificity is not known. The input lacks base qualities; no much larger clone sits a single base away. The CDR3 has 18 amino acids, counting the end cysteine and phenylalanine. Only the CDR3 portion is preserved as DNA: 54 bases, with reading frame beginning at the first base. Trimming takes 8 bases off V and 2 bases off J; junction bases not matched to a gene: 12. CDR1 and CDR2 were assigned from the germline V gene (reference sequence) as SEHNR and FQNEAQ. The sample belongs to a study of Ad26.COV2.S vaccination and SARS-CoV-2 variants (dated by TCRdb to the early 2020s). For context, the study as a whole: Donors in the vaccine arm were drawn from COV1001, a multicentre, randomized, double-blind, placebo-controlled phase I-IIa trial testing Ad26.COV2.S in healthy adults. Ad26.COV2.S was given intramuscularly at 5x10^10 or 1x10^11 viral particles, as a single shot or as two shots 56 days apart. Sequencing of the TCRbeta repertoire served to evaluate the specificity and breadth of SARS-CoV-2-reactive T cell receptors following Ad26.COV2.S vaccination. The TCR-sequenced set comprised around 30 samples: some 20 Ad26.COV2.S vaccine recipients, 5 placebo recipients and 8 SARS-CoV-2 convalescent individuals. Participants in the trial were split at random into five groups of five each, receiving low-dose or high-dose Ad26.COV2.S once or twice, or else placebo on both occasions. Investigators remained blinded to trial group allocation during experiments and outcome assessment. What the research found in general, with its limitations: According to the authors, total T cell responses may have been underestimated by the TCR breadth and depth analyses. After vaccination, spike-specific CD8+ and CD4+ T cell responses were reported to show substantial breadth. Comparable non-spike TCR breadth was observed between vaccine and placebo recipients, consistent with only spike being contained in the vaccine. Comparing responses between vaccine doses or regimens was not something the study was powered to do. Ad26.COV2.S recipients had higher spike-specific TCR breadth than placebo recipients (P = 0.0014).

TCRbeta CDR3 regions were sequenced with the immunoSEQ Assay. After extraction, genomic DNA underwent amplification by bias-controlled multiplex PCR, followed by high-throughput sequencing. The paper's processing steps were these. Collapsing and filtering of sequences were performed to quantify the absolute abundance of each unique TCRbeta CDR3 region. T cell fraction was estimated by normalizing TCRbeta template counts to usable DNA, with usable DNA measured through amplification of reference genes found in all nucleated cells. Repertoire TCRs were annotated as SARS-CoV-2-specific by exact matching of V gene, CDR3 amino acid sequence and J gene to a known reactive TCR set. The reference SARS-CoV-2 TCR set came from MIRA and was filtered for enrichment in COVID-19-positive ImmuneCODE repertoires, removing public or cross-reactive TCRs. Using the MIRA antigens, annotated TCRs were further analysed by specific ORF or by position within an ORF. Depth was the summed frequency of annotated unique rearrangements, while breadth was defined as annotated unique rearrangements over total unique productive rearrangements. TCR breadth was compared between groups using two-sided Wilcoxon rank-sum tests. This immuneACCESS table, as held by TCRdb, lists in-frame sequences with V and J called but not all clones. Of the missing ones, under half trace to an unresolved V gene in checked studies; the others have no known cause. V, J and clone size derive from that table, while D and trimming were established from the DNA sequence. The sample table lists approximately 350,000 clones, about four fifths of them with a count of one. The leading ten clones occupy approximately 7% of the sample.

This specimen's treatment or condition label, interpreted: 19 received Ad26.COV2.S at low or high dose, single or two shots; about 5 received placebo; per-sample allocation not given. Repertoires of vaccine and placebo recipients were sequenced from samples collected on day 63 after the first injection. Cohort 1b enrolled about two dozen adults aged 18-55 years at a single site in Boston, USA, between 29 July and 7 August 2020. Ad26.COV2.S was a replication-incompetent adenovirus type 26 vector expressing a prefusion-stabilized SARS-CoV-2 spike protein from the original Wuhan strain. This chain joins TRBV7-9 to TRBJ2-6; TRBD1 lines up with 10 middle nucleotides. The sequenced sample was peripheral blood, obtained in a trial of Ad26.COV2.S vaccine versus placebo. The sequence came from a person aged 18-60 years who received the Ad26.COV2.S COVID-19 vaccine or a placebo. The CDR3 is CASAPRDRGRTGANVLTF. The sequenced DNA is TGTGCCAGCGCCCCCCGGGACAGGGGTCGTACTGGGGCCAACGTCCTGACTTTC.